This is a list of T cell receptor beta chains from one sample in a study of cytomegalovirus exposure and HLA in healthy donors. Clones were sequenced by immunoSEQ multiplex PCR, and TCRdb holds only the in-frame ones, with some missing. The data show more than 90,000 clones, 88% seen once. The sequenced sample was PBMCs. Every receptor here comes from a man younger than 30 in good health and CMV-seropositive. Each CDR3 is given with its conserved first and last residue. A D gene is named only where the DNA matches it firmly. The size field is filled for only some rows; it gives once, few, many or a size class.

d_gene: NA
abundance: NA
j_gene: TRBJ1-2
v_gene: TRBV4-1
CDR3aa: CASSQEGQLYTF
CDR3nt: TGCGCCAGCAGCCAAGAGGGACAACTCTACACCTTC

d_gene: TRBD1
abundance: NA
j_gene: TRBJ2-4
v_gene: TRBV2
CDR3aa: CASSEQGATKNIQYF
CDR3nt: TGTGCCAGCAGTGAACAGGGGGCGACCAAAAACATTCAGTACTTC

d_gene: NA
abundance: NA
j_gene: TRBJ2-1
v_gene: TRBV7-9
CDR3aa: CASSFLALKYNEQFF
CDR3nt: TGTGCCAGCAGCTTTCTAGCCCTGAAATACAATGAGCAGTTCTTC

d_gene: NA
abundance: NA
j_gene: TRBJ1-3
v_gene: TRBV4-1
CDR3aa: CASSQEGAGNTIYF
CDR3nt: TGCGCCAGCAGCCAAGAAGGGGCTGGAAACACCATATATTTT

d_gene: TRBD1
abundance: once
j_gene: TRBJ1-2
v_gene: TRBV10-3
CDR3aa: CAISEFKGTGPNYGYTF
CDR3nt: TGTGCCATCAGTGAGTTTAAGGGGACAGGACCTAACTATGGCTACACCTTC

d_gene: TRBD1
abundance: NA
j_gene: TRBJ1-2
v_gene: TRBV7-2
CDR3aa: CASSLGRGRGYTF
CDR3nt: TGTGCCAGCAGCTTAGGCAGGGGGCGAGGCTACACCTTC

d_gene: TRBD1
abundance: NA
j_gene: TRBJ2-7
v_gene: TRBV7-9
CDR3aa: CASSSRDRAHEQYF
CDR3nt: TGTGCCAGCAGCTCCCGGGACAGGGCCCACGAGCAGTACTTC

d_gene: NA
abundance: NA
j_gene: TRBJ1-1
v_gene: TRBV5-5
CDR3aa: CASSFKGVAEAFF
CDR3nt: TGTGCCAGCAGCTTTAAGGGGGTGGCTGAAGCTTTCTTT

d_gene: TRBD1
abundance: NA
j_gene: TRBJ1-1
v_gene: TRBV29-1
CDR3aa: CSVNIPGQAALNTEAFF
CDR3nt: TGCAGCGTGAATATACCGGGACAGGCAGCCCTGAACACTGAAGCTTTCTTT

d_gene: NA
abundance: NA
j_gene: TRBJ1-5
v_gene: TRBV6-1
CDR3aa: CASSEASGGNQPQHF
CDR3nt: TGTGCCAGCAGTGAAGCATCGGGGGGCAATCAGCCCCAGCATTTT

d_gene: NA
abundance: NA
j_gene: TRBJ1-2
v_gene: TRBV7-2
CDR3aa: CASSLPSGAHNYGYTF
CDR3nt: TGTGCCAGCAGCTTACCGTCAGGGGCCCATAACTATGGCTACACCTTC

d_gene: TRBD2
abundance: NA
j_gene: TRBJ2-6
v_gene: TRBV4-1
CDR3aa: CASSAGGFSGANVLTF
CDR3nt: TGCGCCAGCAGCGCGGGGGGGTTCTCTGGGGCCAACGTCCTGACTTTC

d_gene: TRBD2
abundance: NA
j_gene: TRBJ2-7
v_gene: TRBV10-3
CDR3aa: CAIKAGREQYF
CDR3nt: TGTGCCATCAAAGCGGGGCGTGAGCAGTACTTC

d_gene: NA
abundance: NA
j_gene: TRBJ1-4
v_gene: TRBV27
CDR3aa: CASSFRDKSNEKLFF
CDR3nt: TGTGCCAGCAGTTTTCGGGACAAGTCTAATGAAAAACTGTTTTTT

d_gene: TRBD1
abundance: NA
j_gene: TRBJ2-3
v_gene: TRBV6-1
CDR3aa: CASSRGTGDTDTQYF
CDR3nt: TGTGCCAGCAGTCGTGGGACAGGGGACACAGATACGCAGTATTTT

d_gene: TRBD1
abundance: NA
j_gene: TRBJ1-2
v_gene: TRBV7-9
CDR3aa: CASSRMRTGTKPGYGYTF
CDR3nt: TGTGCCAGCAGCCGGATGAGGACAGGGACCAAGCCGGGCTATGGCTACACCTTC

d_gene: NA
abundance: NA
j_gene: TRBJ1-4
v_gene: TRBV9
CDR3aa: CASSVGAGPANEKLFF
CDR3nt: TGTGCCAGCAGCGTAGGGGCAGGCCCAGCTAATGAAAAACTGTTTTTT

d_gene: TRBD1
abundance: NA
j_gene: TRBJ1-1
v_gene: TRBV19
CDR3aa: CASTQRGRGTEAFF
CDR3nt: TGTGCCAGTACCCAAAGGGGGCGAGGCACTGAAGCTTTCTTT

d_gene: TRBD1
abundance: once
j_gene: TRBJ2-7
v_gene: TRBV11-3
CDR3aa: CASSHWDSPYEQYF
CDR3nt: TGTGCCAGCAGTCATTGGGACAGCCCCTACGAGCAGTACTTC

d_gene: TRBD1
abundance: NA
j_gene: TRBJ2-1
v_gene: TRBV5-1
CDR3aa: CASSEGTGGPYNEQFF
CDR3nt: TGCGCCAGCAGCGAGGGGACAGGGGGACCTTACAATGAGCAGTTCTTC

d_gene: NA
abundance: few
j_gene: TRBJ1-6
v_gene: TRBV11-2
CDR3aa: CASTPGGVSPLHF
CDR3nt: TGTGCCAGCACCCCGGGGGGCGTCTCACCCCTCCACTTT

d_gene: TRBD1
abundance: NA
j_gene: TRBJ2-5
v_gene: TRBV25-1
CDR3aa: CASRMTGGGETQYF
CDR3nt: TGTGCCAGCAGGATGACAGGGGGAGGTGAGACCCAGTACTTC

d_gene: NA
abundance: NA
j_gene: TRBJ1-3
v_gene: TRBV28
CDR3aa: CASQGLSGNTIYF
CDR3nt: TGTGCCAGTCAGGGTCTCTCTGGAAACACCATATATTTT

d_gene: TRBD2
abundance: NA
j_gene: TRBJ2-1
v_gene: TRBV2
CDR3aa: CASRSTSGELNEQFF
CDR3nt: TGTGCCAGCAGATCGACTAGCGGGGAATTGAATGAGCAGTTCTTC

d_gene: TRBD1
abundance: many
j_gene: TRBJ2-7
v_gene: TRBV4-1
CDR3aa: CASSLAGGQIYEQYF
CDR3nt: TGCGCCAGCAGCCTCGCAGGGGGACAAATCTACGAGCAGTACTTC

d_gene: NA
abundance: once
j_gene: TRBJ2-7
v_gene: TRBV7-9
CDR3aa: CASSFGGPPGYEQYF
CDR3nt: TGTGCCAGCAGCTTCGGGGGGCCCCCGGGATACGAGCAGTACTTC

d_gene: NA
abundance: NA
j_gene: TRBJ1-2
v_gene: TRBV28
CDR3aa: CASSDQGYGYTF
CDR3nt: TGTGCCAGCAGCGATCAGGGATATGGCTACACCTTC

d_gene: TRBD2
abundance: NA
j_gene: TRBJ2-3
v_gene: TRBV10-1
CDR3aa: CASSGTSGQADTQYF
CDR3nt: TGCGCCAGCAGCGGGACTAGCGGTCAGGCAGATACGCAGTATTTT

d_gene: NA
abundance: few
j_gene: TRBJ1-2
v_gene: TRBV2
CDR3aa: CASSRVPVSGYTF
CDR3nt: TGTGCCAGCAGTCGGGTACCGGTGTCGGGCTACACCTTC